This T cell receptor beta chain was captured by sequencing in a study of response to subunit inactivated influenza vaccine (dated by TCRdb to between 2018 and 2020). Study-level background: To follow how T cells responded to a trivalent subunit inactivated influenza vaccine, the researchers relied on deep quantitative profiling of the T cell receptor repertoire. What the study reported, not specific to this receptor: The authors suggested that each seasonal influenza vaccination may recruit only a limited number of new T cells.

V lost 8 bases and J lost 6 bases, and the count of bases not matched to a germline gene is 4. The CDR3 numbers 12 residues from cysteine through phenylalanine. The only DNA kept is the CDR3, 36 bases in frame from the first base. Taken from the germline V gene, the CDR1 and CDR2 loops are SGHAT and FQNNGV. Receptor libraries were prepared by RT-PCR. Instrument used: Illumina HiSeq 2500. Through fastp at Q25 and MiXCR, TCRdb rebuilt clones from the public reads, retaining in-frame beta chains. Each entry is one CDR3 protein sequence, shown with its most common DNA and genes. For this sample there are fewer than 550,000 distinct CDR3 sequences; 25% appear just once. Of the sample, around 1.8% falls within the top ten clones. Concerning this clonotype itself: Its antigen is currently not known. Nothing much larger sits one base from this clone, and base qualities are not available.

The rearrangement joined TRBV11-2 to TRBJ2-5; TRBD1 matches 9 bases in the middle. Sequenced material: CD4+ T cells sorted from PBMCs, taken roughly 5 days after vaccination. This TCR came from a man aged 50 to 60 who received an inactivated influenza vaccine. Donor details come from another sample of the same person, matched by shared clones. In nucleotide form, the sequence is TGTGCCAGCCTCGGACAGGGGCAGACCCAGTACTTC. Translation gives CASLGQGQTQYF.